This entry concerns a single T cell receptor beta chain. In the authors' methods: Reference gene primer amplification in the assay estimated nucleated cell counts. Generated by immunoSEQ multiplex PCR, the TCRdb table keeps only in-frame clones and is missing some. V and J calls and clone size are those listed in that table; D and trimming were worked out from the DNA. This sample has 300,000 to 450,000 clones, with approximately 81% found just once. These data belong to a study of blood T cell repertoires in COVID-19. Trimming took 3 bases from V and 4 from J, leaving 7 bases between them. The germline gives CDR1 MDHEN, CDR2 SYDVKM. The CDR3 has 13 residues.

Material for sequencing was peripheral blood. The receptor comes from a woman under 30 with acute or convalescent COVID-19. This sequence joins TRBV28 and TRBJ1-5, with D uncertain. The CDR3 DNA is TGTGCCAGCAGTTTCAATCTAAATCAGCCCCAGCATTTT. The encoded protein is CASSFNLNQPQHF. The full variable domain, its missing parts supplied by reference TRBV28 and TRBJ1-5, is DVKVTQSSRYLVKRTGEKVFLECVQDMDHENMFWYRQDPGLGLRLIYFSYDVKMKEKGDIPEGYSVSREKKERFSLILESASTNQTSMYLCASSFNLNQPQHFGDGTRLSIL.